This TCR beta chain was observed in a study of shared clonotypes between healthy human individuals. Overall study: Each donor's CD8 memory used one plate, CD8 naive two, each CD4 subset three.

Terminally differentiated effector memory CD45RA+ cells were left out of the naive CD8 fraction, which was CD45RO-negative and positively selected for CCR7. Everyone who donated was a Caucasian adult who lived in Nashville, Tennessee. Findings of the study overall: Clonotypes shared by all four donors outscored non-shared clonotypes in generation probability.

On this clone: As yet, its antigen is unknown.

Sorted subsets were amplified in replicate PCRs using approximately 200 ng DNA, tens of thousands of T cell genomes. Using immunoSEQ multiplex PCR, the repertoire was profiled, and TCRdb retains in-frame clones only, with some absent. The sample lists about 590,000 clones; around 95% were seen once. Sequencing was done on a sample of naive CD8+ T cells sorted from blood. This TCR came from a woman aged 25 to 39 in good health.

The CDR3 is CASSEGSSGNQPQHF. The CDR3 DNA reads as TGTGCCAGCAGTGAAGGCTCATCAGGCAATCAGCCCCAGCATTTT. This chain uses TRBV2 with TRBJ1-5; D is ambiguous. Trimming left V 1 base short and J 2 bases short, with 9 bases between. The CDR3 runs to 15 residues. Germline assignment: CDR1 SNHLY and CDR2 FYNNEI.